A selection of T cell receptor beta chains follows, all from one sample in a study of monozygotic twins with inflammatory bowel disease. One entry per CDR3 protein, without DNA, is what TCRdb gives after re-calling the 5' RACE reads. Its clone listing holds some 200,000 distinct CDR3 sequences. The sample taken for sequencing was blood. The receptors here all came from a human donor with ulcerative colitis or Crohn's disease, or a healthy co-twin of an affected twin (not recorded which). Each CDR3 is given with its conserved first and last residue.

>TRBJ2-3|TRBV27
CASSFLTGVRTDTQYF
>TRBJ2-2|TRBV27
CASSLSGGVTGELFF
>TRBJ2-3|TRBV5-1
CASSLGGSLSSTDTQYF
>TRBJ2-5|TRBV12-3/TRBV12-4
CASSSGPRRYF
>TRBJ1-2|TRBV6-5
CASTDTPNYGYTF
>TRBJ1-1|TRBV5-1
CASGSGTDNTEAFF
>TRBJ2-7|TRBV5-1
CASSLAEGQIPEQYF
>TRBJ1-5|TRBV7-2
CASSFQHHSNQPQHF
>TRBJ1-2|TRBV7-9
CASSLWGTAYGYTF
>TRBJ2-3|TRBV5-1
CASSEGGASTDTQYF
>TRBJ2-7|TRBV30
CAWSRGLGEQYF
>TRBJ1-5|TRBV20-1
CSAARGTGDSNQPQHF
>TRBJ2-1|TRBV20-1
CSARDPVGFYNEQFF
>TRBJ2-3|TRBV6-2/TRBV6-3
CASRRGELVDDTQYF
>TRBJ2-7|TRBV7-9
CASSPTSPIYEQYF
>TRBJ2-5|TRBV12-3/TRBV12-4
CASTLFGVRGETQYF
>TRBJ2-7|TRBV12-3/TRBV12-4
CASSFAEYEQYF
>TRBJ2-1|TRBV7-3
CASSLRSGTGVNEQFF
>TRBJ2-5|TRBV7-2
CASSLVAGVWETQYF
>TRBJ2-1|TRBV20-1
CSAPGRGTSSYNEQFF
>TRBJ1-5|TRBV7-9
CASSLIAGGSNQPQHF
>TRBJ2-7|TRBV6-5
CASSPQGVEQYF
>TRBJ2-1|TRBV7-6
CASKGDNEQFF
>TRBJ1-6|TRBV11-2
CASRGDTPLHF
>TRBJ1-2|TRBV14
CASSQQGDNYGYTF
>TRBJ1-5|TRBV7-8
CASSPTQIRTGQSNQPQHF
>TRBJ2-1|TRBV4-1
CASSLDETAYNEQFF
>TRBJ1-6|TRBV6-1
CASRVPPDSPLHF
>TRBJ2-3|TRBV18
CASSPWQVPRNTDTQYF
>TRBJ2-3|TRBV5-1
CASSLVADSTDTQYF
>TRBJ2-1|TRBV12-3/TRBV12-4
CASTPVNDNEQFF
>TRBJ2-7|TRBV4-1
CASSQRLARIYEQYF
>TRBJ1-1|TRBV12-3/TRBV12-4
CASSSSWGAGMNTEAFF
>TRBJ1-5|TRBV20-1
CSAVDSTNQPQHF
>TRBJ2-7|TRBV7-9
CASSLYAGSSYEQYF
>TRBJ2-7|TRBV5-1
CASSLVAGQGFYEQYF
>TRBJ1-1|TRBV9
CASSVDISTEAFF
>TRBJ2-3|TRBV5-1
CASSSRGLDTQYF
>TRBJ2-7|TRBV7-2
CASSSTSGHSYEQYF
>TRBJ1-5|TRBV12-3/TRBV12-4
CASSLVGEDQPQHF
>TRBJ2-7|TRBV20-1
CSAVGPSSYEQYF
>TRBJ2-5|TRBV5-1
CASSLQPLGSQETQYF
>TRBJ2-2|TRBV7-9
CASSITTGELFF
>TRBJ2-1|TRBV5-4
CASRATGSRNEQFF
>TRBJ2-1|TRBV12-3/TRBV12-4
CASRGVNEQFF
>TRBJ2-3|TRBV28
CASSLTARTDTQYF
>TRBJ1-5|TRBV19
CASRGGQTSNQPQHF